A selection of T cell receptor beta chains follows, all from one sample in a study of OX40 agonist ivuxolimab in advanced cancers. Data came from immunoSEQ multiplex PCR; TCRdb stores just in-frame clones and leaves some out. The sample yields 63,000 or so clones, roughly 83% seen once. The material was CD4+ or CD8+ T cells sorted from blood, obtained in a trial of the OX40 agonist ivuxolimab. Every receptor here comes from an adult with an advanced solid tumor such as melanoma, head and neck, liver or kidney cancer. Both conserved end residues are part of each CDR3. A D gene is named only where the DNA matches it firmly. Clone size appears in some rows only: once, few, many, or a class for an expanded clone.

few	13	TRBV27	-	TRBJ2-3	TGTGCCAGCAGTCCGTCCTGGGGGGATACGCAGTATTTT	CASSPSWGDTQYF
once	13	TRBV5-6	-	TRBJ2-5	TGTGCCAGCAGCTTGAGGGGCCGGGAGACCCAGTACTTC	CASSLRGRETQYF
-	14	TRBV19	-	TRBJ1-2	TGTGCCAGTAGTGGACAGCGAGCTAACTATGGCTACACCTTC	CASSGQRANYGYTF
-	14	TRBV11-3	-	TRBJ1-1	TGTGCCAGCAGCCCCCGACAGCCGGCCCCGGAAGCTTTCTTT	CASSPRQPAPEAFF
-	17	TRBV5-6	TRBD1	TRBJ1-2	TGTGCCAGCAGCTACCGGACAGGAGCTCGTAGAGTCTATGGCTACACCTTC	CASSYRTGARRVYGYTF
-	15	TRBV19	TRBD1	TRBJ1-6	TGTGCCAGTAGTATACGACAGGGTAATAATTCACCCCTCCACTTT	CASSIRQGNNSPLHF
-	16	TRBV4-1	TRBD1	TRBJ1-3	TGCGCCAGCAGCCCGGGGACAGGGAGCTCTGGAAACACCATATATTTT	CASSPGTGSSGNTIYF
-	13	TRBV10-3	TRBD1	TRBJ2-7	TGTGCCATCAGGACAGGGAGCTCCTACGAGCAGTACTTC	CAIRTGSSYEQYF
-	17	TRBV7-9	TRBD1	TRBJ1-1	TGTGCCAGCAGCCCGGCATCGACAGGGAAAATGAACACTGAAGCTTTCTTT	CASSPASTGKMNTEAFF
-	16	TRBV4-3	-	TRBJ2-7	TGCGCCAGCAGCCCAACGTATGGGGGGAGCGGCCCCGAGCAGTACTTC	CASSPTYGGSGPEQYF